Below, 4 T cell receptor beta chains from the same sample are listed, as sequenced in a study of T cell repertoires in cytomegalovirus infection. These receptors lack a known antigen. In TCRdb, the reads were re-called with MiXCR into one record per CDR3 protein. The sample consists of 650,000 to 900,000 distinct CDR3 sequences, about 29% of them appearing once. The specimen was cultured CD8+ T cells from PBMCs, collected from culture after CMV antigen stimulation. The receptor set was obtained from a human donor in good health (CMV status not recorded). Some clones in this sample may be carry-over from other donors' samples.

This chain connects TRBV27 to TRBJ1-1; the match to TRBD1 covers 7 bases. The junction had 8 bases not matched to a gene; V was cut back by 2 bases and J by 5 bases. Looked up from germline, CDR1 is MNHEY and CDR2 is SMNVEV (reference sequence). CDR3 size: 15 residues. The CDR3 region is CASSLETGALTEAFF. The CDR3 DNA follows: TGTGCCAGCAGTTTAGAAACAGGGGCGCTGACTGAAGCTTTCTTT.

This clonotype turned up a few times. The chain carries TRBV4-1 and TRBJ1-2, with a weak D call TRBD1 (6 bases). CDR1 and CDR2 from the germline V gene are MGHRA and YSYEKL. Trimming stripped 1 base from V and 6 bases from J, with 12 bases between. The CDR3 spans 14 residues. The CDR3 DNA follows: TGCGCCAGCAGCCAAGGGGGGGCAAACGATGGCTACACCTTC. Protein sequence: CASSQGGANDGYTF.

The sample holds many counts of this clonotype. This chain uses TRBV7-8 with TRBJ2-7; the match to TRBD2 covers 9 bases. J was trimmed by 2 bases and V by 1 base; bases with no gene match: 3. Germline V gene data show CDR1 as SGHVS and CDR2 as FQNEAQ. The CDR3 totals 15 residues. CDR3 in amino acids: CASSLEAGGTYEQYF. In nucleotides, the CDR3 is TGTGCCAGCAGCTTAGAAGCGGGGGGAACCTACGAGCAGTACTTC.

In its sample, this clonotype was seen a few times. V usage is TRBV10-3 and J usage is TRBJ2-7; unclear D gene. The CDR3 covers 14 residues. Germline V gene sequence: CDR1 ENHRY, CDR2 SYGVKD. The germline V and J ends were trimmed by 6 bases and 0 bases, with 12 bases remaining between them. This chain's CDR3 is CAIRPTVVSYEQYF. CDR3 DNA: TGTGCCATCAGGCCCACGGTTGTCTCCTACGAGCAGTACTTC.